This T cell receptor (beta chain) emerged from a study of post-analysis software for immune sequencing data. Overall study: Courses of disease covered relapsing-remitting, secondary progressive and progressive-relapsing multiple sclerosis. Study conclusions and caveats: Controls had significantly higher normalized Chao1 diversity than multiple sclerosis patients. The five TRBV segments detected at higher frequency in patients than in controls included TRBV5-6, TRBV5-1 and TRBV20-1.

Germline CDR1 and CDR2: MNHEY and SMNVEV (reference sequence). V was clipped by 5 bases and J by 3 bases; unmatched bases: 6. This CDR3 contains 15 residues. Built from TCR beta cDNA, the libraries had unique molecular identifiers in them. The authors obtained 500,000 or so cDNA molecules from approximately 0.95 to 9.8 million T cells. TCRdb redid the calling of the PCR reads with MiXCR, one entry per CDR3 protein. The sample yields roughly 800,000 distinct CDR3 sequences, around 46% seen once. A note on this clonotype: Its specificity is not known.

This sequence was found in a girl aged 5-17 years with multiple sclerosis. V is TRBV27 and J is TRBJ2-1; 8 bases fit TRBD2. What was sequenced was blood. CDR3 region: CASSLTSGYYNEQFF. CDR3 DNA sequence: TGTGCCAGCAGTCTCACTAGCGGATACTACAATGAGCAGTTCTTC.